These 17 T cell receptor beta chains were all obtained from the same sample, sequenced in a study of cytomegalovirus exposure and HLA in healthy donors. 13 Jbeta primers and 60 Vbeta primers were used for the PCR. The table came from immunoSEQ multiplex PCR; TCRdb's copy has only in-frame clones and leaves some out. The sample carries about 210,000 clones, roughly 80% recorded once. The source material was PBMCs. The receptor source for this set is a man between 35 and 55 years old in good health and CMV-seropositive.

The chain uses TRBV5-1 and TRBJ2-7; D may be TRBD1 (6 bases). The CDR3 has 13 residues. The V gene lost 4 bases and the J gene lost 2 bases, with 10 bases spanning the gap. CDR1 SGHRS and CDR2 YFSETQ come from the germline V gene. The CDR3 here is CASSRQEAYEQYF. In nucleotides, the CDR3 is TGCGCCAGCAGCAGACAGGAGGCCTACGAGCAGTACTTC.

The chain is built from TRBV13 and TRBJ2-1, with TRBD2 matching 11 bases. Germline V gene lookup returns CDR1 PRHDT and CDR2 FYEKMQ (reference sequence). V shed 1 base, J shed 1 base, and the junction held 12 bases outside the gene matches. The CDR3 is 20 residues long. The CDR3 loop reads CASSLEGSGRALSSYNEQFF. For the CDR3, the DNA is TGTGCCAGCAGCTTAGAAGGTAGCGGGAGGGCCCTCTCTTCCTACAATGAGCAGTTCTTC.

This clone was observed a handful of times. The genes are TRBV7-6 and TRBJ1-3; D possibly corresponds to TRBD1 (5 bases). CDR1 SGHVS and CDR2 FNYEAQ come from the germline V gene. The CDR3 length is 15 residues. The V and J ends lost 4 bases and 0 bases respectively, with 10 bases between them. The chain's CDR3 is CASSSGPISGNTIYF. The DNA for the CDR3 is TGTGCCAGCAGCTCAGGGCCGATCTCTGGAAACACCATATATTTT.

The chain carries TRBV6-1 and TRBJ1-1, with D hard to call. CDR3 size: 15 residues. Germline CDR1 MNHNS, CDR2 SASEGT. Trimming removed 7 bases from V and 0 bases from J, with 15 bases in between. The CDR3 spells CASTQKVRLNTEAFF. The CDR3 DNA follows: TGTGCCAGCACACAAAAGGTCAGGTTGAACACTGAAGCTTTCTTT.

V and J are TRBV7-9 and TRBJ2-7; 9 bases align to TRBD2. Germline loops: CDR1 SEHNR, CDR2 FQNEAQ (reference sequence). J lost 2 bases, V lost 4 bases, and 6 bases had no gene match. The CDR3 spans 15 residues. CDR3 nucleotide sequence: TGTGCCAGCAGCTCTATTAGCGGGAGAACCTACGAGCAGTACTTC. It is translated as CASSSISGRTYEQYF.

This chain links TRBV27 with TRBJ1-5; 8 bases fit TRBD1. Germline CDR1 reads MNHEY; CDR2 reads SMNVEV (reference sequence). The V segment lost 8 bases and the J segment 7 bases; nucleotides outside the gene matches: 13. The CDR3 has 15 residues. The CDR3 sequence: CASGPGTGGFQPQHF. The CDR3 nucleotides read TGTGCCAGCGGACCCGGGACAGGTGGATTCCAGCCCCAGCATTTT.

The chain has TRBV11-2 and TRBJ2-5; 11 bases are a match to TRBD1. This CDR3 is 17 amino acids long. Trimming cost V 1 base and J 2 bases; bases outside gene matches: 6. CDR1 SGHAT and CDR2 FQNNGV come from the germline V gene. CDR3 nucleotides: TGTGCCAGCAGCTTAGCCGGCGGACAGGGGGCGCAAGAGACCCAGTACTTC. It encodes CASSLAGGQGAQETQYF. The variable domain in full, completed from reference TRBV11-2 and TRBJ2-5, reads EAGVAQSPRYKIIEKRQSVAFWCNPISGHATLYWYQQILGQGPKLLIQFQNNGVVDDSQLPKDRFSAERLKGVDSTLKIQPAKLEDSAVYLCASSLAGGQGAQETQYFGPGTRLLVL.

This chain links TRBV7-8 with TRBJ2-7; D is perhaps TRBD1 (5 bases). Germline CDR1 is SGHVS and CDR2 is FQNEAQ. This CDR3 contains 15 residues. Trimming removed 3 bases from V and 3 bases from J, with 15 bases in between. Here the CDR3 reads CASSFPDSLYYEQYF. The CDR3 DNA follows: TGTGCCAGCAGCTTCCCCGACAGCCTCTACTACGAGCAGTACTTC.

This clone was counted only a few times. CDR3 in DNA: TGTGCCAGTAGTATTGACAGGGACTCCTACGAGCAGTACTTC. Translated, it gives CASSIDRDSYEQYF. The chain uses TRBV19 and TRBJ2-7, with 7 bases aligning to TRBD1. Germline assignment: CDR1 LNHDA and CDR2 SQIVND (reference sequence). This CDR3 contains 14 residues. V trimming: 3 bases; J trimming: 0 bases; junction bases outside the gene matches: 2.

The CDR3 nucleotides read TGTGCCAGCAGAGGACTAGCGGGAGGGCCGGATACGCAGTATTTT. This codes for CASRGLAGGPDTQYF. The chain uses TRBV6-5 and TRBJ2-3; 15 bases agree with TRBD2. The CDR3 loop spans 15 amino acids. With 6 bases clipped from V and 6 bases from J, the junction kept 4 bases outside the gene matches. Germline CDR1 MNHEY, CDR2 SVGAGI.

V is TRBV27 and J is TRBJ1-2; 9 nucleotides match TRBD1. Trimming removed 4 bases from V and 7 bases from J; junction bases left unmatched: 7. This CDR3 has 14 residues. Germline CDR1 is MNHEY and CDR2 is SMNVEV (reference sequence). CDR3 protein: CASSYTTGGVGYTF. The DNA of the CDR3 is TGTGCCAGCAGTTACACCACAGGGGGCGTTGGCTACACCTTC.

This chain uses TRBV29-1 with TRBJ1-1; 8 bases match TRBD1. CDR1 and CDR2 from the germline V gene are SQVTM and ANQGSEA. The V segment lost 3 bases and the J segment 0 bases; nucleotides outside the gene matches: 0. The CDR3 contains 13 residues. The DNA for the CDR3 is TGCAGCGTTGAGGGACAGGTGAACACTGAAGCTTTCTTT. Protein: CSVEGQVNTEAFF.

The gene calls are TRBV27 and TRBJ1-2; TRBD1 is a possible D gene (6 bases). Trimming removed 5 bases from V and 2 bases from J, with 15 bases in between. In germline, CDR1 is MNHEY, CDR2 SMNVEV (reference sequence). There are 15 residues in the CDR3. The CDR3 protein is CASSHTGLGNYGYTF. Here the CDR3 DNA reads TGTGCCAGCAGTCATACAGGGCTGGGGAACTATGGCTACACCTTC.

This chain links TRBV19 with TRBJ2-7; TRBD2 agrees at 9 bases. The V segment lost 4 bases and the J segment 3 bases; nucleotides outside the gene matches: 4. The CDR3 has 14 residues. The germline V gene encodes CDR1 LNHDA and CDR2 SQIVND (reference sequence). This chain's CDR3 is CASSKGRGGYEQYF. For the CDR3, the DNA is TGTGCCAGTAGTAAAGGGCGGGGGGGCTACGAGCAGTACTTC.

This chain connects TRBV5-1 to TRBJ2-7; TRBD2 matches 10 bases. J lost 4 bases, V lost 3 bases, and 13 bases had no gene match. Per the germline V gene, CDR1 is SGHRS and CDR2 is YFSETQ. CDR3 length equals 17 residues. The CDR3: CASSSGVAGGHPYEQYF. The CDR3 DNA reads as TGCGCCAGCAGCTCCGGGGTAGCGGGAGGTCATCCATACGAGCAGTACTTC.

The chain links TRBV7-3 to TRBJ2-5; 8 bases map to TRBD2. J lost 4 bases, V lost 2 bases, and 6 bases had no gene match. Germline values: CDR1 SGHTA, CDR2 FQGTGA. The CDR3 sequence is 15 residues long. CDR3: CASSLGLAGGETQYF. In DNA form, the CDR3 reads TGTGCCAGCAGCTTAGGGCTAGCGGGTGGAGAGACCCAGTACTTC.

The J gene is TRBJ1-2, the V gene TRBV27; the match to TRBD1 covers 8 bases. From germline, CDR1 is MNHEY and CDR2 SMNVEV (reference sequence). V lost 5 bases, J lost 8 bases, and 13 bases stayed unmatched. CDR3 length: 15 amino acids. The CDR3 coding sequence is TGTGCCAGCAGTCCGGGCGACAGGGGCTTGATCGGCTACACCTTC. This sequence encodes CASSPGDRGLIGYTF.